This TCR beta chain emerged from a study of T cell repertoires in cytomegalovirus infection. About the research overall: Both a matching HLA type and CMV infection were indicated by public TCR beta signatures.

TCRdb analysed the reads with MiXCR anew, one entry per CDR3 protein. The table has hundreds of thousands of distinct CDR3 sequences, less than 25% seen once. Remarks on this clonotype: Its specificity is unknown.

Overall study findings and caveats: Identification of carriers of CMV plus the relevant HLA was performed using cumulative public TCR beta family frequency. Predominance within the ex vivo response was attributable to HLA-C-restricted CMV-specific TCR beta clonotypes.

The CDR3 runs 13 residues. With V trimmed by 5 bases and J by 6 bases, 4 bases remained unmatched. Germline V gene sequence: CDR1 SEHNR, CDR2 FQNEAQ (reference sequence). The J gene is TRBJ2-1, the V gene TRBV7-9, with TRBD2 matching over 7 bases. Sample: CD8+ T cells from PBMCs. This TCR came from a human donor in good health (CMV status not recorded). Some clones in this sample may be carry-over from other donors' samples. The CDR3 nucleotides read TGTGCCAGCAGCCAGGGACTACCCAATGAGCAGTTCTTC. Translated: CASSQGLPNEQFF. The full variable domain, completed using reference TRBV7-9 and TRBJ2-1, is DTGVSQNPRHKITKRGQNVTFRCDPISEHNRLYWYRQTLGQGPEFLTYFQNEAQLEKSRLLSDRFSAERPKGSFSTLEIQRTEQGDSAMYLCASSQGLPNEQFFGPGTRLTVL.